This T cell receptor beta chain came from a study of T cell changes during pregnancy in multiple sclerosis. Produced via immunoSEQ multiplex PCR; TCRdb's table is partial and in-frame only. The sample includes roughly 100,000 clones, around 91% of them seen just once. Germline-derived CDR1 and CDR2 are SGHTA and FQGNSA. The V end lost 2 bases, the J end lost 6 bases, and 11 bases lay between the germline ends. CDR3 length equals 15 residues. V and J are TRBV7-2 and TRBJ1-6, with D perhaps TRBD1 (5 bases). Here the sequenced sample was peripheral blood, taken after pregnancy. The origin of this receptor is a female donor in good health, enrolled as a control in a pregnancy study. For the CDR3, the DNA is TGTGCCAGCAGCTTATCGCAGGGCCCTAATTCACCCCTCCACTTT. Its translation is CASSLSQGPNSPLHF.